The 32 T cell receptor beta chains presented below share a single source sample, sequenced in a study of response to subunit inactivated influenza vaccine. TCRdb fed the RT-PCR reads into MiXCR, producing one record per CDR3 protein. The sample yields 500,000 to 600,000 distinct CDR3 sequences, 7.6% seen once. The source was PBMCs from blood, collected less than 25 months after vaccination. The receptors stem from a man between 50 and 70 years old who received an inactivated influenza vaccine.

This clonotype was counted a few times. The chain carries TRBV2 and TRBJ2-2, with D tentatively TRBD2 (6 bases). This CDR3 has 13 residues. The V gene's germline CDR1 is SNHLY and CDR2 FYNNEI. Trimming left V 8 bases short and J 4 bases short, with 11 bases between. CDR3 coding DNA: TGTGCCAGCGCCGGGACTTTCACCGGGGAGCTGTTTTTT. Its protein is CASAGTFTGELFF.

There are a few counts of this clonotype. The rearrangement links TRBV5-6 to TRBJ2-1; no definite D call. CDR1 is SGHDT, CDR2 YYEEEE, per germline. The germline V and J ends were trimmed by 5 bases and 8 bases, with 11 bases remaining between them. The length of the CDR3 is 12 residues. The CDR3 bases are TGTGCCAGCAGTAGTCCGAGCCATGAGCAGTTCTTC. Its protein is CASSSPSHEQFF.

The chain employs TRBV6-1 and TRBJ2-3; no reliable D call. The CDR3 runs to 12 residues. CDR1 and CDR2 (germline): MNHNS, SASEGT. V was clipped by 10 bases and J by 0 bases, with 8 bases between them. CDR3: CANTESTDTQYF. DNA for the CDR3: TGTGCCAACACAGAGAGCACAGATACGCAGTATTTT.

This rearrangement joins TRBV21-1 to TRBJ2-7; the table names TRBD1, a call not compared with the DNA. TRBV21-1 is a pseudogene segment. CDR3 size: 15 residues. The CDR3 loop is CASSKERDRVYEQYF. The CDR3 DNA reads as TGTGCCAGCAGCAAAGAACGCGACAGAGTCTACGAGCAGTACTTC.

The chain links TRBV7-8 to TRBJ2-2; 7 bases line up with TRBD2. The germline gives CDR1 SGHVS, CDR2 FQNEAQ. The CDR3 length is 15 residues. V lost 4 bases to trimming and J lost 5 bases; unmatched junction nucleotides: 7. CDR3 bases: TGTGCCAGCAGCTACATGGGGGAGGGGACCGGGGAGCTGTTTTTT. This sequence encodes CASSYMGEGTGELFF.

The chain carries TRBV7-9 and TRBJ2-1, with D hard to call. Germline CDR1 reads SEHNR; CDR2 reads FQNEAQ (reference sequence). The CDR3 has 14 amino acids. V lost 2 bases, J lost 7 bases, and 12 bases lay in between. The DNA for the CDR3 is TGTGCCAGCAGCTTAAGCACAGCTAGGAATGAGCAGTTCTTC. Its translation: CASSLSTARNEQFF.

This chain uses TRBV19 with TRBJ2-1, with 10 positions matching TRBD2. Germline CDR1 reads LNHDA; CDR2 reads SQIVND (reference sequence). The CDR3 is 16 residues long. J lost 3 bases, V lost 3 bases, and 5 bases had no gene match. For the CDR3, the DNA is TGTGCCAGTAGTATCTTCGGACTAGCGGTCTACAATGAGCAGTTCTTC. Translation: CASSIFGLAVYNEQFF.

This clonotype was seen a few times. The rearrangement links TRBV7-3 to TRBJ2-1, with D possibly TRBD2 on 6 matching bases. V was clipped by 5 bases and J by 7 bases, with 9 bases between them. This CDR3 has 12 residues. Germline lookup yields CDR1 SGHTA and CDR2 FQGTGA. The CDR3 is CASSGSGNEQFF. CDR3 nucleotides: TGTGCCAGCAGCGGTAGCGGTAATGAGCAGTTCTTC.

This clonotype was seen many times. V and J are TRBV12-3 or TRBV12-4 and TRBJ1-5; possibly TRBD1 for D (5 bases). The CDR3 is made up of 13 amino acids. V gave up 3 bases and J gave up 6 bases, with 9 bases separating them. CDR3 sequence reads: CASSLRGFQPQHF. The CDR3 DNA reads as TGTGCCAGCAGTTTGCGGGGGTTTCAGCCCCAGCATTTT.

In its sample, this clonotype was seen a few times. The gene calls are TRBV6-2 or TRBV6-3 and TRBJ2-1; 13 bases are a match to TRBD2. Germline CDR1 reads MNHEY; CDR2 reads SVGEGT. This CDR3 has 15 amino acids. V lost 6 bases, J lost 9 bases, and 8 bases stayed unmatched. The DNA for the CDR3 is TGTGCCAGCAGACCCACTAGCGGGAGGGCACGTGAGCAGTTCTTC. It codes for CASRPTSGRAREQFF.

The sample holds a few counts of this clonotype. The chain uses TRBV10-3 and TRBJ2-2, with D possibly matching TRBD2 (5 bases). Germline assignment: CDR1 ENHRY and CDR2 SYGVKD. Between the trimmed V and J ends, which lost 6 bases and 3 bases, there was a span of 5 bases. The CDR3 spans 12 residues. The CDR3 protein is CAISGDTGELFF. The CDR3, as DNA: TGTGCCATCAGCGGGGACACCGGGGAGCTGTTTTTT.

This clonotype has only a few counts. The chain uses TRBV28 and TRBJ1-1, with 8 bases aligning to TRBD1. This CDR3 spans 14 amino acids. The ends lost 5 bases at V and 5 bases at J; junction bases unmatched: 7. Germline values: CDR1 MDHEN, CDR2 SYDVKM. The CDR3 bases are TGTGCCAGCAGTCCCCAGGGGGCGACGACTGAAGCTTTCTTT. This sequence encodes CASSPQGATTEAFF. The full variable domain, with the rest looked up from reference TRBV28 and TRBJ1-1, is DVKVTQSSRYLVKRTGEKVFLECVQDMDHENMFWYRQDPGLGLRLIYFSYDVKMKEKGDIPEGYSVSREKKERFSLILESASTNQTSMYLCASSPQGATTEAFFGQGTRLTVV.

This sequence joins TRBV12-3 or TRBV12-4 and TRBJ2-7; D is unresolved. Trimming removed 3 bases at V and 2 bases at J, with 11 bases between. The CDR3 is made up of 14 amino acids. CDR3 region: CASSFGQNPYEQYF. The CDR3 nucleotides are TGTGCCAGCAGTTTTGGCCAGAACCCCTACGAGCAGTACTTC.

The sample holds a few counts of this clonotype. This chain uses TRBV30 with TRBJ2-2, with unresolved D. Germline V gene sequence: CDR1 GTSNPN, CDR2 SVGIG (reference sequence). With 4 bases removed from V and 0 bases from J, the gap between germline ends came to 12 bases. This CDR3 comprises 15 residues. CDR3 nucleotides: TGTGCCTGGAATGTGGGTCAGCCGAACACCGGGGAGCTGTTTTTT. It encodes CAWNVGQPNTGELFF.

The J gene is TRBJ2-5, the V gene TRBV11-2; tentative D call: TRBD2 (6 bases). Germline V gene data show CDR1 as SGHAT and CDR2 as FQNNGV. The CDR3 runs to 16 residues. Trimming pared 2 bases from V and 1 base from J, leaving 14 bases between. CDR3 sequence reads: CASSLFFGGSQETQYF. The CDR3 DNA follows: TGTGCCAGCAGCTTATTCTTTGGGGGGAGCCAAGAGACCCAGTACTTC.

This clonotype occurred a few times. The gene calls are TRBV12-3 or TRBV12-4 and TRBJ1-5, with D possibly matching TRBD1 (5 bases). V lost 5 bases and J lost 2, with 10 bases in between. The CDR3 loop spans 14 amino acids. The CDR3 region has the DNA TGTGCCAGCAGTAGAGCGGGGGGCAATCAGCCCCAGCATTTT. Translating it yields CASSRAGGNQPQHF.

This clonotype came up a few times. The J gene is TRBJ2-3, the V gene TRBV27; TRBD2 is a possible D gene (7 bases). The germline V gene encodes CDR1 MNHEY and CDR2 SMNVEV (reference sequence). V gave up 4 bases and J gave up 6 bases, with 14 bases separating them. The CDR3 consists of 14 residues. CDR3 bases: TGTGCCAGCAGTTCCGCGGGGGCCTCGGATACGCAGTATTTT. Translation: CASSSAGASDTQYF.

This clonotype was seen a handful of times. This chain connects TRBV12-3 or TRBV12-4 to TRBJ1-1; 9 bases fit TRBD1. V lost 3 bases to trimming and J lost 10 bases; unmatched junction nucleotides: 9. This CDR3 spans 14 amino acids. The CDR3 loop is CASSFGGQGFGAFF. The CDR3 DNA reads TGTGCCAGCAGTTTCGGAGGACAGGGGTTCGGAGCTTTCTTT.

This chain connects TRBV5-1 to TRBJ2-3, with 9 nucleotides matching TRBD1. This CDR3 is 15 amino acids long. CDR1 and CDR2 from the germline V gene are SGHRS and YFSETQ. V lost 2 bases, J lost 6 bases, and 7 bases stayed unmatched. The CDR3 DNA follows: TGCGCCAGCAGCTTACCGGGACAGGGAGTGGATACGCAGTATTTT. This translates into CASSLPGQGVDTQYF.

In its sample, this clonotype was seen a few times. The genes are TRBV29-1 and TRBJ2-1; TRBD1 is a possible D gene (6 bases). This CDR3 region has 11 residues. Trimming removed 5 bases from V and 9 bases from J, with 11 bases in between. Looked up from germline, CDR1 is SQVTM and CDR2 is ANQGSEA. This chain's CDR3 is CSVQGRGEQFF. CDR3 nucleotides: TGCAGCGTTCAGGGCAGGGGTGAGCAGTTCTTC.

V is TRBV28 and J is TRBJ2-5; TRBD2 aligns across 11 bases. The CDR3 runs 16 residues. Looked up from germline, CDR1 is MDHEN and CDR2 is SYDVKM. V shed 5 bases, J shed 6 bases, and the junction held 11 bases outside the gene matches. For the CDR3, the DNA is TGTGCCAGCAGTCTTCTTAGCGGGAGGGCTGCAAAGACCCAGTACTTC. This gives the protein CASSLLSGRAAKTQYF.

The V and J genes are TRBV3-1 and TRBJ2-2; D uncertain. Germline V gene data show CDR1 as LGHDT and CDR2 as YNNKEL (reference sequence). The CDR3 contains 14 residues. V was cut by 3 bases and J by 4 bases, with 9 bases left in between. The CDR3 is CASSQTPTTGELFF. The DNA for the CDR3 is TGTGCCAGCAGCCAGACACCAACCACCGGGGAGCTGTTTTTT.

The chain has TRBV20-1 and TRBJ2-2; 10 bases map to TRBD2. Germline CDR1 DFQATT, CDR2 SNEGSKA (reference sequence). Trimming cost V 0 bases and J 0 bases; bases outside gene matches: 19. This CDR3 has 22 residues. The CDR3 DNA reads TGCAGTGCTAGAGATTTTAGAATAGCGGGGGGTTCGGGTAGCTCGAACACCGGGGAGCTGTTTTTT. This translates into CSARDFRIAGGSGSSNTGELFF.

This clonotype was counted ten times or more. The rearrangement uses TRBV27 and TRBJ2-1, with 8 bases matching TRBD2. Germline-derived CDR1 and CDR2 are MNHEY and SMNVEV (reference sequence). With V trimmed by 2 bases and J by 9 bases, 9 bases remained unmatched. This CDR3 spans 15 amino acids. The CDR3 bases are TGTGCCAGCAGTTTAAAAGGCGGGGGGACCCCTGAGCAGTTCTTC. Encoded protein: CASSLKGGGTPEQFF.

J is TRBJ2-3 and V is TRBV20-1; D remains unclear. The ends were cut back, 0 bases at V and 6 bases at J, with 7 bases in the middle. The germline V gene has CDR1 DFQATT and CDR2 SNEGSKA (reference sequence). This CDR3 is built from 12 residues. CDR3 in amino acids: CSARDFYDTQYF. The CDR3 DNA follows: TGCAGTGCTAGAGACTTCTATGATACGCAGTATTTT.

This clonotype has ten or more counts. The chain has TRBV20-1 and TRBJ2-7; D possibly corresponds to TRBD1 (6 bases). Germline values: CDR1 DFQATT, CDR2 SNEGSKA (reference sequence). The length of the CDR3 is 14 residues. V lost 1 base to trimming and J lost 7 bases, with 17 bases between them. The CDR3 here is CSARGPRGKEEQYF. DNA of the CDR3: TGCAGTGCTAGAGGGCCCAGGGGCAAGGAGGAGCAGTACTTC.

The J gene is TRBJ1-1, the V gene TRBV12-3 or TRBV12-4; no reliable D call. This CDR3 has 13 amino acids. V lost 7 bases and J lost 4, with 13 bases in between. This chain's CDR3 is CASTLSTGTEAFF. As DNA, the CDR3 is TGTGCCAGCACCCTTTCAACGGGCACTGAAGCTTTCTTT.

The table lists this clonotype with many counts. The chain uses TRBV7-2 and TRBJ2-3; the match to TRBD1 covers 7 bases. CDR1 SGHTA and CDR2 FQGNSA come from the germline V gene. The junction had 8 bases not matched to a gene; V was cut back by 5 bases and J by 3 bases. This CDR3 spans 15 amino acids. The CDR3 bases are TGTGCCAGCAGCCCCCAGACAGGGATGACAGATACGCAGTATTTT. It codes for CASSPQTGMTDTQYF.

This clonotype was found a few times. The chain employs TRBV25-1 and TRBJ1-1; 7 bases match TRBD1. V lost 3 bases and J lost 5; bases outside the gene matches: 9. The CDR3 has 15 amino acids. CDR1 is MGHDK and CDR2 is SYGVNS in the germline V gene. As DNA, the CDR3 is TGTGCCAGCAGTGAGTTAGAGGGGGCTCGGACTGAAGCTTTCTTT. Translated, it gives CASSELEGARTEAFF.

This clonotype has at least ten counts. The gene calls are TRBV4-2 and TRBJ2-1, with no clear D. Germline values: CDR1 LGHNA, CDR2 YNFKEQ. This CDR3 is built from 16 residues. Trimming stripped 4 bases from V and 0 bases from J, with 13 bases between. The CDR3 DNA is TGTGCCAGCAGCCGATTCGGCGGCAGCTCCTACAATGAGCAGTTCTTC. Its translation: CASSRFGGSSYNEQFF.

The gene calls are TRBV9 and TRBJ2-6; perhaps TRBD2 as D (6 bases). Looked up from germline, CDR1 is SGDLS and CDR2 is YYNGEE. CDR3 length: 17 residues. V gave up 1 base and J gave up 4 bases, with 15 bases separating them. DNA of the CDR3: TGTGCCAGCAGCGTAAGCCCAGGGCGGGGAGGGGCCAACGTCCTGACTTTC. Protein sequence: CASSVSPGRGGANVLTF. The variable domain in full, completed from reference TRBV9 and TRBJ2-6, reads DSGVTQTPKHLITATGQRVTLRCSPRSGDLSVYWYQQSLDQGLQFLIQYYNGEERAKGNILERFSAQQFPDLHSELNLSSLELGDSALYFCASSVSPGRGGANVLTFGAGSRLTVL.

A few counts support this clonotype. This rearrangement joins TRBV5-1 to TRBJ2-1; D is undetermined. The germline CDR1 and CDR2 sequences are SGHRS and YFSETQ. The CDR3 covers 13 residues. Trimming left V 0 bases short and J 8 bases short, with 9 bases between. The CDR3 reads CASSLARAHEQFF. CDR3 nucleotides: TGCGCCAGCAGCTTGGCCCGGGCCCATGAGCAGTTCTTC. Full variable domain (missing parts from reference TRBV5-1 and TRBJ2-1): KAGVTQTPRYLIKTRGQQVTLSCSPISGHRSVSWYQQTPGQGLQFLFEYFSETQRNKGNFPGRFSGRQFSNSRSEMNVSTLELGDSALYLCASSLARAHEQFFGPGTRLTVL.